This T cell receptor beta chain was found in a study of T cells expressing NK-cell markers. On the study more broadly: It was sorted CD3+CD56-NKG2C+, CD3+CD56+NKG2C- and CD3+CD56+NKG2C+ T cells that provided the TCR beta repertoires. Seven of eight sequenced donors tested HCMV-seropositive; one tested seronegative.

Overall study results and limits: The dominant NKG2C+ clonotypes represented about 1.0-7.5% of CD8+ T cells in six donors. For a handful of donors, these clonotypes were likewise the leading ones in the CD3+CD56-NKG2C+ fraction.

This clonotype counts as medium-sized by frequency. Its specificity is not known. From its re-call of the 5' RACE reads, TCRdb lists each CDR3 protein once, without DNA. The repertoire table contains nearly 8,000 distinct CDR3 sequences. Sequenced material: blood T cells: a sorted CD56 or NKG2C T cell subset, CD4+ or CD8+ T cells, or bulk PBMC T cells (not recorded which). This sequence originates from a man aged 18 to 30 in good health.

CDR3 region: CASRGTGGYTF. The V call is TRBV11-2, the J call TRBJ1-2; the TCRdb call, TRBD1, lacks DNA for checking. This CDR3 is 11 amino acids long. CDR1 and CDR2 from the germline V gene are SGHAT and FQNNGV.